This entry describes one TCR beta chain. Its antigen remains undetermined. Nothing much larger sits one base from this clone, and base qualities are not available. This record belongs to a study of T cell responses to AZD1222 COVID-19 vaccine (dated by TCRdb to about 2021). At the level of the whole study: AZD1222 recipients given second doses at about 4 weeks or at about 12 weeks were pooled, since spike-specific TCR depth and breadth were not found to differ between the two schedules. TCR sequencing covered some 240 trial participants: 200 to 220 given two doses of AZD1222 and 26 given two doses of MenACWY control vaccine. Trial participants were enrolled by age into subgroups of 18-55, 56-69 and 70-plus years, and around 140, 26 and 57 TCR-sequenced participants, respectively, were included in these subgroups. The paper as a whole reports these results and caveats: Conclusions about previously exposed vaccinees were limited because only a handful of AZD1222 recipients were SARS-CoV-2 seropositive at baseline. Most participants were white British and females outnumbered males, and the authors suggested that clonal diversity may have been underestimated. CD4 TCRs associated with the vaccine covered the entire spike protein, and the dominant responses were in regions 160-218 and 743-854. Because no day 14 peak-response samples were available, the repertoires could be characterized only after the peak T cell response. After two AZD1222 doses, spike-specific TCR breadth and depth were significantly higher than at day 0 and than in MenACWY recipients. The 56-69-year group was small, and its depth increase did not reach significance, likely because of low power. Nearly half of unique spike-specific TCRs reportedly recognized epitopes outside regions mutated in the B.1.351 and B.1.1.7 variants.

This specimen's time point label, interpreted: baseline before first vaccination. The vaccinee samples were drawn from two UK trials, COV001 and COV002, one of which was a single-blind randomized controlled phase 2/3 trial testing AZD1222 (ChAdOx1 nCoV-19) in healthy adults. For TCRbeta chain sequencing, PBMC samples from trial participants were taken at day 0 and at day 28 after the second dose. The CDR3 regions of human TCRbeta chains were analyzed by immunosequencing. The authors' pipeline ran thus. Repertoire TCRs were matched against a reference library of SARS-CoV-2-specific TCRs generated with the MIRA antigen-specificity platform. Breadth was defined as the fraction of unique TCRs that were SARS-CoV-2-associated, and depth was defined as the fraction of total T cells that were SARS-CoV-2-associated. Using the MIRA data, each spike-specific TCR was mapped to the spike region that the TCR reacts to and placed in a CD4 or CD8 class. Log10-transformed breadth and depth values were compared by one-way ANOVA with Sidak's multiple comparisons tests. What TCRdb holds here is the immuneACCESS table cut down to in-frame rearrangements. Part of the clones is not present; checked against another copy, under half of the missing clones reflect an unresolved V gene, and the others are unexplained. V and J calls plus clone size are reproduced from that table; the DNA served to infer D and trimming. In this sample the table shows about 150,000 clones, 85% to 95% of which occur a single time. The biggest ten clones account for approximately 2.1% of the sample.

Spanning cysteine to phenylalanine, the CDR3 consists of 14 amino acids. The entry retains the CDR3 DNA only, 42 bases that are in frame from base 1. Via the germline V gene (reference sequence), CDR1 is SEHNR and CDR2 FQNEAQ. Deletion took 0 bases off V and 3 bases off J, with a span of 9 bases between the germline ends. Sample: peripheral blood, taken on day 0 of AZD1222 vaccination. The chain uses TRBV7-9 and TRBJ2-7, and the D gene may be TRBD2, 6 bases matching. This sequence was found in an adult in good health. The DNA sequence is TGTGCCAGCAGCTTAGCGGTGGGGGGCTACGAGCAGTACTTC. This yields the protein CASSLAVGGYEQYF.